These T cell receptor beta chains were read from a single sample in a study of T cell repertoires in cytomegalovirus infection. TCRdb fed the reads into MiXCR, producing one record per CDR3 protein. The sample has 95,000 to 150,000 distinct CDR3 sequences; more than 30% are singletons. These receptors are not linked to any known antigen. The sequenced sample was CD8+ T cells from cultured PBMCs, obtained from culture after CMV antigen stimulation. The receptors come from a human donor in good health (CMV status not recorded). Some clones in this sample may be carry-over from other donors' samples. Each CDR3 is given with its conserved first and last residue. A D gene is named only where the DNA matches it firmly. Not every row has a clone size; where given, it reads once, few, many or a size class.

cdr3_aa cdr3_nt j_call v_call d_call clone_size
CASRGFGYEQYF TGTGCCAGCAGAGGGTTTGGGTACGAGCAGTACTTC TRBJ2-7 TRBV28 NA once
CASSQVGLQNYEQYF TGCGCCAGCAGCCAAGTGGGACTCCAAAACTACGAGCAGTACTTC TRBJ2-7 TRBV4-1 NA NA
CASSYSVAGGLYNEQFF TGTGCCAGCAGTTACTCGGTAGCGGGGGGGCTATACAATGAGCAGTTCTTC TRBJ2-1 TRBV6-6 TRBD2 few
CASSLGGGAPYEQYF TGCGCCAGCAGCTTAGGGGGCGGGGCCCCCTACGAGCAGTACTTC TRBJ2-7 TRBV5-1 NA NA
CSASRSSEQYF TGCAGTGCTAGCAGGTCTTCCGAGCAGTACTTC TRBJ2-7 TRBV20-1 NA few
CASSFGVFQPQHF TGTGCCAGCAGTTTCGGGGTTTTTCAGCCCCAGCATTTT TRBJ1-5 TRBV27 NA once
CASSPLHGTYEQYF TGTGCCAGCAGTCCACTACATGGTACCTACGAGCAGTACTTC TRBJ2-7 TRBV6-2/TRBV6-3 NA few
CASRRVGTGVPTDTQYF TGCGCCAGCAGGCGGGTTGGGACAGGGGTCCCCACAGATACGCAGTATTTT TRBJ2-3 TRBV4-1 TRBD1 few
CASSYSTSGANEQFF TGTGCCAGCAGTTACTCGACTAGCGGGGCCAATGAGCAGTTCTTC TRBJ2-1 TRBV6-5 TRBD2 few
CANSYGTSGGATDTQYF TGTGCCAACAGTTACGGGACTAGCGGGGGGGCAACAGATACGCAGTATTTT TRBJ2-3 TRBV2 TRBD2 NA
CASSEVEGQVNSYEQYF TGTGCCAGCAGTGAAGTAGAGGGGCAGGTAAACTCCTACGAGCAGTACTTC TRBJ2-7 TRBV6-1 NA few